These T cell receptor beta chains were read from a single sample in a study of cytomegalovirus exposure and HLA in healthy donors. The repertoire was sequenced with immunoSEQ multiplex PCR; TCRdb's copy has only in-frame clones and lacks some. The table has 120,000 to 150,000 clones, approximately 80% seen once. Specimen: PBMCs. The receptors shown here come from a man aged 35 to 55 in good health and CMV-seronegative. The CDR3 runs from the conserved cysteine through the conserved F or W. The D gene is left open where the match is weak. Only some rows state a clone size, as once, few, many or a class for expanded clones.

d_call	cdr3_length	v_call	clone_size	j_call	cdr3_aa	cdr3_nt
TRBD2	16	TRBV7-2	NA	TRBJ2-1	CASSRLAGPSYNEQFF	TGTGCCAGCAGCCGGCTAGCGGGACCCTCCTACAATGAGCAGTTCTTC
NA	13	TRBV5-5	NA	TRBJ1-1	CASSLTPNTEAFF	TGTGCCAGCAGCTTGACACCGAACACTGAAGCTTTCTTT
NA	15	TRBV7-9	NA	TRBJ1-1	CASSFGQRLNTEAFF	TGTGCCAGCAGCTTCGGACAGAGACTGAACACTGAAGCTTTCTTT
NA	17	TRBV28	NA	TRBJ2-7	CASGALEGLHLAYEQYF	TGTGCCAGCGGAGCCCTGGAGGGCCTCCACCTCGCCTACGAGCAGTACTTC
NA	13	TRBV14	NA	TRBJ1-1	CASSQVGSTEAFF	TGTGCCAGCAGCCAAGTCGGTAGCACTGAAGCTTTCTTT
TRBD2	17	TRBV27	NA	TRBJ2-7	CASSPGLAGVSSYEQYF	TGTGCCAGCAGTCCGGGACTAGCGGGAGTTTCCTCCTACGAGCAGTACTTC
TRBD1	19	TRBV7-9	NA	TRBJ2-7	CSSSLQGIKRQGATYEQYF	TGTTCCAGCAGTTTACAGGGTATCAAGAGACAGGGGGCTACCTACGAGCAGTACTTC
TRBD1	14	TRBV19	NA	TRBJ1-6	CATAGGAYNSPLHF	TGTGCCACCGCAGGGGGCGCCTATAATTCACCCCTCCACTTT
TRBD1	13	TRBV7-9	NA	TRBJ2-7	CASSSGQGWEQYF	TGTGCCAGCAGTTCGGGACAGGGTTGGGAGCAGTACTTC
NA	17	TRBV19	NA	TRBJ2-7	CASSNVGETDRSYEQYF	TGTGCCAGTAGTAATGTTGGGGAAACAGACAGAAGCTACGAGCAGTACTTC
NA	14	TRBV6-4	NA	TRBJ1-4	CASRATATNEKLFF	TGTGCCAGCAGAGCCACGGCAACTAATGAAAAACTGTTTTTT
NA	14	TRBV7-2	few	TRBJ2-7	CASSLDRWSREQYF	TGTGCCAGCAGCTTAGACAGGTGGTCTCGCGAGCAGTACTTC
TRBD1	19	TRBV4-1	NA	TRBJ1-4	CASSQEGTGGPLANEKLFF	TGCGCCAGCAGCCAAGAGGGGACAGGGGGACCCTTGGCCAATGAAAAACTGTTTTTT
TRBD1	15	TRBV30	NA	TRBJ1-6	CAWSVGLTGGSPLHF	TGTGCCTGGAGTGTAGGGCTAACAGGGGGTTCACCCCTCCACTTT
TRBD1	13	TRBV30	NA	TRBJ1-6	CAWTPGQGEALHF	TGTGCCTGGACGCCGGGACAGGGGGAAGCCCTCCACTTT
NA	15	TRBV5-1	NA	TRBJ2-3	CASSFRGTSTDTQYF	TGCGCCAGCAGCTTCAGGGGGACTAGCACAGATACGCAGTATTTT
TRBD1	17	TRBV28	NA	TRBJ1-5	CASSAGQGWFSNQPQHF	TGTGCCAGCAGCGCCGGACAGGGCTGGTTTAGCAATCAGCCCCAGCATTTT
TRBD2	16	TRBV19	NA	TRBJ2-2	CASSSVLAGNTGELFF	TGTGCCAGCTCCAGCGTACTAGCGGGGAATACCGGGGAGCTGTTTTTT
NA	13	TRBV7-9	NA	TRBJ1-4	CASSLDRTEKLFF	TGTGCCAGCAGCTTAGACAGAACTGAAAAACTGTTTTTT
NA	14	TRBV5-6	NA	TRBJ1-2	CASSLERVGYGYTF	TGTGCCAGCAGCTTGGAGAGGGTTGGCTATGGCTACACCTTC
TRBD1	14	TRBV28	NA	TRBJ1-5	CASTSGTGARPQHF	TGTGCCAGCACCTCCGGGACAGGCGCCAGGCCCCAGCATTTT
TRBD1	15	TRBV27	NA	TRBJ2-7	CASSTRTGGPYEQYF	TGTGCCAGCAGCACCCGGACAGGGGGCCCCTACGAGCAGTACTTC
TRBD1	14	TRBV5-8	NA	TRBJ2-7	CASSQDRASYEQYF	TGTGCCAGCAGCCAGGACAGGGCGTCCTACGAGCAGTACTTC
NA	14	TRBV7-9	once	TRBJ2-2	CASSLIGGTGELFF	TGTGCCAGCAGCTTAATCGGGGGCACCGGGGAGCTGTTTTTT
NA	13	TRBV13	NA	TRBJ2-5	CASSLRREETQYF	TGTGCCAGCAGCTTGCGGCGGGAAGAGACCCAGTACTTC
TRBD1	16	TRBV5-1	NA	TRBJ2-3	CASSLLGTGGTDTQYF	TGCGCCAGCAGCTTGTTGGGGACAGGCGGCACAGATACGCAGTATTTT
TRBD2	16	TRBV28	few	TRBJ2-3	CASSLLGREGTDTQYF	TGTGCCAGCAGTTTATTAGGGCGGGAGGGCACAGATACGCAGTATTTT
TRBD1	13	TRBV11-3	NA	TRBJ2-5	CASSRDRQETQYF	TGTGCCAGCAGCCGGGACAGGCAAGAGACCCAGTACTTC
NA	15	TRBV28	once	TRBJ2-5	CASSFGTGNSETQYF	TGTGCCAGCAGTTTCGGTACAGGGAATAGTGAGACCCAGTACTTC
NA	15	TRBV4-3	NA	TRBJ1-2	CASSQDSVSNYGYTF	TGCGCCAGCAGCCAAGATTCAGTGTCTAACTATGGCTACACCTTC
NA	14	TRBV6-1	NA	TRBJ2-7	CASSVRTADYEQYF	TGTGCCAGCAGTGTACGGACAGCCGACTACGAGCAGTACTTC
TRBD2	15	TRBV29-1	NA	TRBJ2-7	CSVGEGTSGTYEQYF	TGCAGCGTCGGGGAGGGGACTAGCGGGACTTACGAGCAGTACTTC
TRBD2	14	TRBV5-1	NA	TRBJ2-7	CASSFTGGDYEQYF	TGCGCCAGCAGCTTTACGGGAGGAGACTACGAGCAGTACTTC
NA	19	TRBV2	once	TRBJ2-2	CASSYLRDIDILGAGELFF	TGTGCCAGCAGCTACTTGAGGGACATTGACATCCTAGGGGCCGGGGAGCTGTTTTTT
NA	11	TRBV14	NA	TRBJ2-1	CASSQMTRQFF	TGTGCCAGCAGCCAAATGACAAGGCAGTTCTTC
TRBD1	16	TRBV28	NA	TRBJ2-3	CASSTGQTGATDTQYF	TGTGCCAGCAGCACCGGGCAAACAGGGGCTACAGATACGCAGTATTTT
NA	13	TRBV7-2	NA	TRBJ1-5	CASSSQENQPQHF	TGTGCCAGCAGCAGTCAGGAAAATCAGCCCCAGCATTTT
TRBD2	17	TRBV7-9	NA	TRBJ2-3	CASSPEAGTSGEEAQYF	TGTGCCAGCAGCCCCGAAGCGGGGACTAGCGGGGAGGAGGCGCAGTATTTT
TRBD2	17	TRBV2	NA	TRBJ2-1	CASLGTSGGSSNNEQFF	TGTGCCAGTCTTGGGACTAGCGGGGGTTCAAGCAACAATGAGCAGTTCTTC
TRBD1	14	TRBV7-6	NA	TRBJ1-5	CASSRGQGNQPQHF	TGTGCCAGCAGCCGGGGACAGGGAAATCAGCCCCAGCATTTT
NA	13	TRBV28	once	TRBJ1-5	CASSLRVNQPQHF	TGTGCCAGCAGTTTGCGGGTCAATCAGCCCCAGCATTTT
TRBD1	14	TRBV6-4	few	TRBJ1-5	CASSETGENQPQHF	TGTGCCAGCAGTGAGACAGGGGAAAATCAGCCCCAGCATTTT
NA	14	TRBV9	NA	TRBJ2-5	CASSVGLSGETQYF	TGTGCCAGCAGCGTAGGACTGTCTGGGGAGACCCAGTACTTC
NA	13	TRBV6-1	NA	TRBJ2-7	CASSNRVDYEQYF	TGTGCCAGCAGTAACAGGGTCGATTACGAGCAGTACTTC
NA	16	TRBV5-1	once	TRBJ2-1	CASSLGPGSSYNEQFF	TGCGCCAGCAGCTTGGGGCCGGGGAGCTCCTACAATGAGCAGTTCTTC
TRBD1	19	TRBV28	NA	TRBJ1-5	CASSYLRDRGREGNQPQHF	TGTGCCAGCAGTTACCTCCGGGACAGGGGGCGAGAAGGCAATCAGCCCCAGCATTTT
TRBD1	15	TRBV9	once	TRBJ1-6	CASSVGQGENSPLHF	TGTGCCAGCAGCGTGGGACAGGGCGAAAATTCACCCCTCCACTTT
TRBD2	16	TRBV5-4	NA	TRBJ2-3	CASSLNLAGGQGTQYF	TGTGCCAGCAGCTTGAATCTAGCGGGAGGGCAGGGTACGCAGTATTTT